This T cell receptor beta chain was observed in a study of monozygotic twins with inflammatory bowel disease. About this clonotype: Its matching antigen is unknown.

Investigators extracted total RNA from whole blood and did not sort T cells. TCRdb re-analyzed the 5' RACE reads; it lists each CDR3 protein once, without DNA. This sample's table reports about 350,000 distinct CDR3 sequences. Study results and caveats: Whereas healthy co-twins had higher TCRbeta diversity (inverse Simpson), IBD patients had lower diversity.

Sample: blood. The origin of this receptor is a human donor with ulcerative colitis or Crohn's disease, or a healthy co-twin of an affected twin (not recorded which).

CDR3 residues: CSARDPDRRSYEQYF. V usage is TRBV20-1 and J usage is TRBJ2-7. Looked up from germline, CDR1 is DFQATT and CDR2 is SNEGSKA (reference sequence). There are 15 residues in the CDR3.